Following are 30 T cell receptor beta chains from one sample sequenced in a study of beta chain features in type 1 diabetes. Study-level findings and limits: People with Type 1 diabetes carried modestly yet significantly shorter TCRB CDR3s in all four CD4+ subsets.

Investigators reverse transcribed all isolated RNA, so they sequenced expressed TCRB transcripts. Assay: immunoSEQ multiplex PCR; the TCRdb copy retains only in-frame clones and omits some. This sample has over 300,000 clones, with around 9.3% found just once. Their specific antigens are unknown. Sample: central memory CD4+ T cells from blood. The receptors were gathered from a man under 40 with type 1 diabetes.

This clone was detected ten times or more. Other DNA sequences of this sample code for an identical CDR3. The rearrangement uses TRBV7-9 and TRBJ1-2, with a tentative D call TRBD1 (6 bases). Trimming took off 5 bases at V and 4 bases at J, with 8 bases between the two ends. Germline lookup yields CDR1 SEHNR and CDR2 FQNEAQ (reference sequence). CDR3 length: 12 amino acids. CDR3 nucleotides: TGTGCCAGCAGCCGGGACATCTATGGCTACACCTTC. Translated, it gives CASSRDIYGYTF. The complete variable domain, with remaining parts taken from reference TRBV7-9 and TRBJ1-2, reads DTGVSQNPRHKITKRGQNVTFRCDPISEHNRLYWYRQTLGQGPEFLTYFQNEAQLEKSRLLSDRFSAERPKGSFSTLEIQRTEQGDSAMYLCASSRDIYGYTFGSGTRLTVV.

The chain carries TRBV4-3 and TRBJ1-6; D ambiguous. CDR1 is LGHNA and CDR2 is YSLEER in the germline V gene. V was shortened by 2 bases and J by 7 bases, with 3 bases between the two germline ends. CDR3 size: 12 residues. CDR3 region: CASSQLNSPLHF. The CDR3 nucleotides are TGCGCCAGCAGCCAACTGAATTCACCCCTCCACTTT.

This clone has only a few counts. The chain is built from TRBV11-2 and TRBJ2-7; D unresolved. The germline V and J ends were trimmed by 2 bases and 4 bases, with 9 bases remaining between them. Germline CDR1 reads SGHAT; CDR2 reads FQNNGV. CDR3 length: 13 residues. CDR3 region: CASSLSFNYEQYF. CDR3 nucleotide sequence: TGTGCCAGCAGCTTAAGCTTTAATTACGAGCAGTACTTC.

This clone was seen only a few times. CDR3 residues: CSAGWHTEAFF. Here the CDR3 DNA reads TGCAGCGCTGGGTGGCACACTGAAGCTTTCTTT. The chain links TRBV29-1 to TRBJ1-1; D unclear. Trimming removed 7 bases at V and 3 bases at J, with 9 bases between. This CDR3 has 11 amino acids. Germline-derived CDR1 and CDR2 are SQVTM and ANQGSEA.

The chain joins TRBV7-8 to TRBJ2-5; D may correspond to TRBD1 or TRBD2 (5 bases each). The J call may be wrong; the DNA end is better matched by TRBJ2-7. Germline CDR1 and CDR2: SGHVS and FQNEAQ. This CDR3 is built from 14 residues. CDR3 coding DNA: TGTGCCAGCAGCTTCGCCAGGGAGTTCTACGAGCAGTACTTC. As protein: CASSFAREFYEQYF.

This clone was observed a few times. The chain employs TRBV30 and TRBJ1-1; D is uncertain. CDR3 length equals 13 residues. Germline values: CDR1 GTSNPN, CDR2 SVGIG (reference sequence). Trimming shortened V by 4 bases and J by 0 bases, and 9 bases separated the two germline ends. The CDR3 reads CAWMKAVNTEAFF. The CDR3 DNA sequence: TGTGCCTGGATGAAGGCCGTGAACACTGAAGCTTTCTTT.

This clone was detected only a few times. The CDR3 reads CASSFAFMNTEAFF. The CDR3 DNA reads TGTGCCAGCAGCTTCGCATTCATGAACACTGAAGCTTTCTTT. The chain links TRBV7-8 to TRBJ1-1; D not certain. The germline gives CDR1 SGHVS, CDR2 FQNEAQ. The length of the CDR3 is 14 residues. V was cut by 3 bases and J by 0 bases, with 8 bases left in between.

The J gene is TRBJ2-3, the V gene TRBV7-9; a weak D match, TRBD2 (6 bases). The V end lost 5 bases, the J end lost 4 bases, and 13 bases lay between the germline ends. The germline CDR1 and CDR2 sequences are SEHNR and FQNEAQ (reference sequence). The CDR3 runs 14 residues. This chain's CDR3 is CASSAPGVPDTQYF. DNA for the CDR3: TGTGCCAGCAGCGCCCCGGGAGTCCCAGATACGCAGTATTTT.

With regard to this clone: The same CDR3 arises from other DNA sequences in this sample as well. The chain links TRBV6-5 to TRBJ2-1, with D possibly TRBD2 on 6 matching bases. CDR1 MNHEY and CDR2 SVGAGI come from the germline V gene. Deletions cut 0 bases from V and 5 bases from J, with 8 bases between. The CDR3 has 14 amino acids. CDR3 sequence: CASSYSTGDNEQFF. CDR3 bases: TGTGCCAGCAGTTACTCTACGGGAGACAATGAGCAGTTCTTC.

The gene calls are TRBV19 and TRBJ1-4, with a weak D call TRBD1 (6 bases). There are 12 residues in the CDR3. CDR1 and CDR2 from the germline V gene are LNHDA and SQIVND (reference sequence). The V and J ends lost 7 bases and 4 bases respectively, with 7 bases between them. As DNA, the CDR3 is TGTGCCAGTACAGGGGTTAATGAAAAACTGTTTTTT. Translation: CASTGVNEKLFF.

In its sample, this clone was seen a few times. The chain's CDR3 is CSVDQGGAGELFF. CDR3 nucleotides: TGCAGCGTTGACCAGGGGGGCGCCGGGGAGCTGTTTTTT. This chain links TRBV29-1 with TRBJ2-2; D possibly corresponds to TRBD1 (7 bases). The CDR3 length is 13 residues. Trimming cost V 3 bases and J 6 bases, with 11 bases left between them. The V gene's germline CDR1 is SQVTM and CDR2 ANQGSEA.

The chain links TRBV7-2 to TRBJ2-3, with 11 bases that match TRBD2. Losses at the gene ends were 0 bases for V and 4 bases for J; bases not matched to a gene: 9. The germline V gene has CDR1 SGHTA and CDR2 FQGNSA. This CDR3 contains 18 residues. The CDR3 region has the DNA TGTGCCAGCAGCTTAGCCGGTAGCGGGGGGGCCGGTGCAGATACGCAGTATTTT. It yields the protein CASSLAGSGGAGADTQYF.

This clone was counted between two and nine times. This chain links TRBV2 with TRBJ2-3, with 7 bases identical to TRBD1. The length of the CDR3 is 16 residues. Unmatched junction bases numbered 11, after V lost 7 bases and J lost 1 base. CDR1 and CDR2 from the germline V gene are SNHLY and FYNNEI. CDR3: CASKEEGAWGTDTQYF. The CDR3 region has the DNA TGTGCCAGCAAAGAAGAGGGGGCCTGGGGCACAGATACGCAGTATTTT.

The chain uses TRBV5-1 and TRBJ2-4, with 7 bases identical to TRBD2. The CDR3 runs 15 residues. From germline, CDR1 is SGHRS and CDR2 YFSETQ. V lost 9 bases, J lost 3 bases, and 12 bases stayed unmatched. CDR3 nucleotide sequence: TGCGCCAACTCATGGGAGGGCTTAAACAAAAACATTCAGTACTTC. Encoded protein: CANSWEGLNKNIQYF.

The V call is TRBV7-2, the J call TRBJ1-6; 7 bases are shared with TRBD1. Germline loops: CDR1 SGHTA, CDR2 FQGNSA. CDR3 length equals 15 residues. The trim removed 1 base at V and 7 bases at J, leaving 4 bases unmatched. CDR3 sequence reads: CASSLEQGWNSPLHF. CDR3 coding DNA: TGTGCCAGCAGCTTAGAACAGGGGTGGAATTCACCCCTCCACTTT. The whole variable domain, filled in from reference TRBV7-2 and TRBJ1-6, reads GAGVSQSPSNKVTEKGKDVELRCDPISGHTALYWYRQSLGQGLEFLIYFQGNSAPDKSGLPSDRFSAERTGGSVSTLTIQRTQQEDSAVYLCASSLEQGWNSPLHFGNGTRLTVT.

The chain joins TRBV11-2 to TRBJ2-7; unclear D gene. Trimming left V 3 bases short and J 0 bases short, with 6 bases between. This CDR3 comprises 13 residues. Germline CDR1 is SGHAT and CDR2 is FQNNGV. The CDR3 bases are TGTGCCAGCAGCTTGGAGATCTCCTACGAGCAGTACTTC. Translated: CASSLEISYEQYF.

This clone was seen a few times. The chain carries TRBV6-5 and TRBJ2-3; 8 positions match TRBD1. The CDR3 extends over 14 amino acids. The junction had 2 bases not matched to a gene; V was cut back by 4 bases and J by 2 bases. Germline lookup yields CDR1 MNHEY and CDR2 SVGAGI. The CDR3, as DNA: TGTGCCAGCAGTTGGACAGGGTACACAGATACGCAGTATTTT. Its protein product is CASSWTGYTDTQYF.

The chain has TRBV18 and TRBJ2-2, with D perhaps TRBD2 (5 bases). The CDR3 runs to 16 residues. Trimming cost V 0 bases and J 2 bases, with 10 bases left between them. Germline V gene lookup returns CDR1 KGHSH and CDR2 LQKENI. DNA for the CDR3: TGTGCCAGCTCACCACCGAACGAGGGAAACACCGGGGAGCTGTTTTTT. It is translated as CASSPPNEGNTGELFF.

The table lists this clone with a few counts. Other DNA sequences in the same sample also yield this CDR3. The chain carries TRBV7-9 and TRBJ2-7; weak D call: TRBD2 (7 bases). The V gene's germline CDR1 is SEHNR and CDR2 FQNEAQ (reference sequence). The CDR3 sequence is 16 residues long. V was pared by 4 bases and J by 0 bases, with 16 bases between. The chain's CDR3 is CASSSSRGTLSYEQYF. CDR3 sequence (DNA): TGTGCCAGCAGCTCCTCGCGGGGGACACTCTCCTACGAGCAGTACTTC.

This clone was seen only a few times. The rearrangement uses TRBV10-1 and TRBJ2-3; a possible D gene is TRBD2 (6 bases). This CDR3 spans 13 amino acids. Trimming took 4 bases from V and 10 from J, leaving 15 bases between them. Germline assignment: CDR1 WNHNN and CDR2 SYGVQD (reference sequence). The DNA of the CDR3 is TGCGCCAGCAGTGCCATGACTAGTTGGGCGCAGTATTTT. Its translation is CASSAMTSWAQYF.

This clone was detected a few times. This chain uses TRBV7-2 with TRBJ1-2, with a tentative D call TRBD1 (5 bases). Looked up from germline, CDR1 is SGHTA and CDR2 is FQGNSA. The CDR3 is made up of 13 amino acids. Trimming cost V 5 bases and J 2 bases, with 9 bases left between them. The DNA for the CDR3 is TGTGCCAGCAGCCGGGACGGCAACTATGGCTACACCTTC. Its translation is CASSRDGNYGYTF.

This clone was recorded at least ten times. This rearrangement joins TRBV19 to TRBJ2-4, with 7 bases that match TRBD2. The J segment lost 5 bases and the V segment lost 3 bases, leaving 4 bases of the junction unmatched. The CDR3 spans 14 residues. In germline, CDR1 is LNHDA, CDR2 SQIVND (reference sequence). CDR3 region: CASSMSLAENIQYF. In DNA, the CDR3 is TGTGCCAGTAGTATGTCTCTAGCGGAAAACATTCAGTACTTC.

This chain uses TRBV14 with TRBJ1-6; D is uncertain. Germline V lookup: CDR1 SGHDN, CDR2 FVKESK. CDR3 length: 19 amino acids. Trimming shortened V by 0 bases and J by 4 bases, and 19 bases separated the two germline ends. The CDR3 reads CASSQEGGVPDYYNSPLHF. The CDR3 nucleotides read TGTGCCAGCAGCCAAGAGGGCGGCGTCCCAGATTATTATAATTCACCCCTCCACTTT.

The chain recombines TRBV30 with TRBJ1-1; 7 bases line up with TRBD1. Germline-derived CDR1 and CDR2 are GTSNPN and SVGIG (reference sequence). Trimming removed 3 bases from V and 7 bases from J; junction bases left unmatched: 8. There are 13 residues in the CDR3. The CDR3 loop is CAWSGGTVLEAFF. As DNA, the CDR3 is TGTGCCTGGAGCGGAGGGACAGTACTTGAAGCTTTCTTT. Supplemented by reference TRBV30 and TRBJ1-1, the full variable domain reads SQTIHQWPATLVQPVGSPLSLECTVEGTSNPNLYWYRQAAGRGLQLLFYSVGIGQISSEVPQNLSASRPQDRQFILSSKKLLLSDSGFYLCAWSGGTVLEAFFGQGTRLTVV.

At least ten counts were recorded for this clone. The chain uses TRBV2 and TRBJ2-1; either TRBD1 or TRBD2 may supply D (5 bases each). The V end lost 8 bases, the J end lost 7 bases, and 15 bases lay between the germline ends. There are 13 residues in the CDR3. The germline V gene has CDR1 SNHLY and CDR2 FYNNEI. CDR3 region: CASDRDGKNEQFF. The CDR3 DNA reads TGTGCCAGCGACCGGGACGGGAAGAATGAGCAGTTCTTC.

This clone showed up just a few times. This chain connects TRBV7-2 to TRBJ2-4; 8 positions agree with TRBD1. The junction had 6 bases not matched to a gene; V was cut back by 3 bases and J by 8 bases. Germline V CDR1 and CDR2: SGHTA, FQGNSA. The CDR3 runs to 14 residues. The CDR3 nucleotides read TGTGCCAGCAGCTTCCAGGGGGCGAGCTACATTCAGTACTTC. Encoded protein: CASSFQGASYIQYF.

The V gene is TRBV5-1, the J gene TRBJ2-3; D unclear. Germline V gene sequence: CDR1 SGHRS, CDR2 YFSETQ. V was clipped by 1 base and J by 2 bases, with 8 bases between them. The CDR3 sequence is 14 residues long. The CDR3 protein is CASSLYAATDTQYF. Written as DNA, the CDR3 is TGCGCCAGCAGCTTGTACGCCGCCACAGATACGCAGTATTTT.

The rearrangement uses TRBV9 and TRBJ1-2; 10 bases map to TRBD1. The V gene end was trimmed by 4 bases and the J gene end by 6 bases; junction bases not matched to a gene: 9. The CDR3 is 15 amino acids. Per germline, CDR1 SGDLS and CDR2 YYNGEE. The CDR3 loop reads CASSPRDRGGDGYTF. CDR3 DNA sequence: TGTGCCAGCAGCCCACGGGACAGGGGAGGCGATGGCTACACCTTC. Looking up the rest from reference TRBV9 and TRBJ1-2 gives the full variable domain: DSGVTQTPKHLITATGQRVTLRCSPRSGDLSVYWYQQSLDQGLQFLIQYYNGEERAKGNILERFSAQQFPDLHSELNLSSLELGDSALYFCASSPRDRGGDGYTFGSGTRLTVV.

The chain is built from TRBV6-5 and TRBJ2-1; D unresolved. In germline, CDR1 is MNHEY, CDR2 SVGAGI. With 7 bases removed from V and 8 bases from J, the gap between germline ends came to 18 bases. There are 14 residues in the CDR3. CDR3 residues: CASTKQTGLDEQFF. In DNA, the CDR3 is TGTGCCAGCACTAAACAGACTGGTCTCGATGAGCAGTTCTTC.

This clone showed up just once. This rearrangement joins TRBV9 to TRBJ1-1, with D unclear. The V end was cut by 0 bases, the J end by 1 base, with 10 bases between. CDR3 length: 15 amino acids. Looked up from germline, CDR1 is SGDLS and CDR2 is YYNGEE. CDR3 coding DNA: TGTGCCAGCAGCGTAGAAGGTCGGCCGAACACTGAAGCTTTCTTT. This gives the protein CASSVEGRPNTEAFF.